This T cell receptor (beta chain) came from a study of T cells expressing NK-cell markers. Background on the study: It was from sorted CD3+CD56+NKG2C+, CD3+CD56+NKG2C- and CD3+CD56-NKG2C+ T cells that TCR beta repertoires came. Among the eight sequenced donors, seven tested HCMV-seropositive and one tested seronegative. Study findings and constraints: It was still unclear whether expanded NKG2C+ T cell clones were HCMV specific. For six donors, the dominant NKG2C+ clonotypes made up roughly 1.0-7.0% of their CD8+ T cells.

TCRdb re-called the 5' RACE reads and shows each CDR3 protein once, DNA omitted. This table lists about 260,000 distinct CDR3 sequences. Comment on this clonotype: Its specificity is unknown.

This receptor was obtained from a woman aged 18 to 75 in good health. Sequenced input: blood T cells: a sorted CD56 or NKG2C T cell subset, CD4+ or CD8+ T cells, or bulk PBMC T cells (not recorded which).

The CDR3 loop is CASSLLGDYGTDTQYF. The genes are TRBV12-3 or TRBV12-4 and TRBJ2-3; TCRdb's D call of TRBD2 is untestable without DNA. The CDR3 contains 16 residues.